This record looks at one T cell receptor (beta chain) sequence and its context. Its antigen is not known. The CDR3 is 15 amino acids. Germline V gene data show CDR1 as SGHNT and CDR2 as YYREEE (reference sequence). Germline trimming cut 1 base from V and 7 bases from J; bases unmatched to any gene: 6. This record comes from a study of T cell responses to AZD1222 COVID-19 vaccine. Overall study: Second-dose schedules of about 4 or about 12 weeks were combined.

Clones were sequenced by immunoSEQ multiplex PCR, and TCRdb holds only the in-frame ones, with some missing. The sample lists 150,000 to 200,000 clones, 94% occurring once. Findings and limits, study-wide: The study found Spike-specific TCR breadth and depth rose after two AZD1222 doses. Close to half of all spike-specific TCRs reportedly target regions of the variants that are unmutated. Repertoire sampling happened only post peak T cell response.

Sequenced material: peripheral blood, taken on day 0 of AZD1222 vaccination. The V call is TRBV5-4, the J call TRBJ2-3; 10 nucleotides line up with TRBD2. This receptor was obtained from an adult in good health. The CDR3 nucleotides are TGTGCCAGCAGCTTGAGTCTAGCGGGAGCTAATACGCAGTATTTT. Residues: CASSLSLAGANTQYF.